Listed below are T cell receptor beta chains from one sample, sequenced in a study of radiotherapy plus CTLA-4 blockade in lung cancer. Sequenced by immunoSEQ multiplex PCR; TCRdb stores in-frame clones only, minus some. The sample has tens of thousands of clones; roughly 84% are singletons. The sequencing used peripheral blood, collected from a patient treated with radiotherapy plus ipilimumab. These receptors all stem from a human donor with non-small cell lung cancer whose response to radiotherapy plus ipilimumab could not be evaluated. CDR3s include the opening cysteine and the closing phenylalanine or tryptophan. Fields, in order: V gene, clone size, J gene, D gene, CDR3 DNA, CDR3 protein. D genes are given only for firm matches. Clone size is shown for a subset of rows, as once, few, many or a class of expanded clone.

>TRBV10-3|.|TRBJ2-7|.
TGTGCCATCGGTGCGGGACAAGCCTACGAGCAGTACTTC
CAIGAGQAYEQYF
>TRBV10-3|few|TRBJ1-2|.
TGTGCCATCAGCCAATACTTAAAACAGGGTTCGAACTATGGCTACACCTTC
CAISQYLKQGSNYGYTF
>TRBV11-2|.|TRBJ1-3|.
TGTGCCAGCAGCTCCTGGGGGGTCGGAAACACCATATATTTT
CASSSWGVGNTIYF
>TRBV11-2|.|TRBJ1-3|.
TGTGCCAGCAGCTTCAGCCAGGGAAGAAACACCATATATTTT
CASSFSQGRNTIYF
>TRBV19|.|TRBJ1-5|.
TGTGCCAGTAGTATTGGCCAGCCCCAGCATTTT
CASSIGQPQHF
>TRBV6-6|.|TRBJ1-1|.
TGTGCCAGCAGTTACTCCGAAACTCATCCCACTGAAGCTTTCTTT
CASSYSETHPTEAFF
>TRBV7-8|.|TRBJ1-1|.
TGTGCCAGCAGCTCCCGGGGTCCGAACACTGAAGCTTTCTTT
CASSSRGPNTEAFF
>TRBV29-1|.|TRBJ1-2|.
TGCAGCGTTGAAGACGAGGTGGGCTATGGCTACACCTTC
CSVEDEVGYGYTF
>TRBV28|few|TRBJ1-1|.
TGTGCCAGCACCTCCAGGGAGCGGGGGCTTAACACTGAAGCTTTCTTT
CASTSRERGLNTEAFF
>TRBV5-1|.|TRBJ2-1|.
TGCGCCAGCAGCTTGGAGTGGGCCCCCAATGAGCAGTTCTTC
CASSLEWAPNEQFF
>TRBV18|once|TRBJ1-1|.
TGTGCCAGCTCACAGAACAGTGGTGACACTGAAGCTTTCTTT
CASSQNSGDTEAFF
>TRBV7-2|.|TRBJ2-2|TRBD2
TGTGCCAGCAGCTCTAGCGGGATCTCCGCCGGGGAGCTGTTTTTT
CASSSSGISAGELFF
>TRBV28|.|TRBJ2-5|TRBD2
TGTGCCAGCGTGGAGGGAGGGGCGCCACAAGAGACCCAGTACTTC
CASVEGGAPQETQYF
>TRBV7-3|.|TRBJ2-1|TRBD1
TGTGCCAGCAGCCCCAGGACAGGGTACCGGAGCTCCTACAATGAGCAGTTCTTC
CASSPRTGYRSSYNEQFF
>TRBV27|.|TRBJ2-1|.
TGTGCCAGCAGTTCCCCGGACAGCATCTCCTACAATGAGCAGTTCTTC
CASSSPDSISYNEQFF
>TRBV5-1|.|TRBJ2-7|TRBD2
TGCGCCAGCAGCTTGCATAGCGGGACGCGCGAGCAGTACTTC
CASSLHSGTREQYF
>TRBV10-3|.|TRBJ2-3|TRBD2
TGTGCCATCAGTGAGTCGTTACTTCGTACCCTAGCGGACCACACAGATACGCAGTATTTT
CAISESLLRTLADHTDTQYF
>TRBV5-5|.|TRBJ2-7|TRBD1
TGTGCCAGCAGCGGGACAGATAGCTCCTACGAGCAGTACTTC
CASSGTDSSYEQYF
>TRBV29-1|.|TRBJ1-1|.
TGCAGCGTTGGGTATGGGGGGACGGGGAACACTGAAGCTTTCTTT
CSVGYGGTGNTEAFF
>TRBV7-3|.|TRBJ2-3|TRBD2
TGTGCCAGCAGCTTATTAGGGCCTAGCGGGAGTTATACAGATACGCAGTATTTT
CASSLLGPSGSYTDTQYF
>TRBV19|few|TRBJ1-2|TRBD1
TGTGCCAGTAGCGCAGGGGGCTATGGCTACACCTTC
CASSAGGYGYTF
>TRBV19|.|TRBJ1-3|.
TGTGCCACCCAAGGGGGAGACACCATATATTTT
CATQGGDTIYF
>TRBV5-4|few|TRBJ1-4|.
TGTGCCAGCAGCTTACCGGGGGGCGAAAAACTGTTTTTT
CASSLPGGEKLFF